The present T cell receptor beta chain was sequenced within a study of vaccination effects on CD4 cells after COVID-19. Study details: Participants were given two doses of BNT162b2 or mRNA-1273 vaccine. Wells of roughly 2 million PBMC each were grown with 10 IU/ml IL-2 and 8.5 to 10 ug/ml peptides. Study-wide findings and caveats: The study had few convalescent patients and no early post-infection timepoints.

Researchers isolated CD4+ T cells once less than twelve days of culture had elapsed. Vaccine recipients, nucleocapsid antibody negative, had no prior SARS-CoV-2 infection. Concerning this clone: What it binds is not known.

TCRdb keeps only in-frame clones here, not all; method: immunoSEQ multiplex PCR. The sample yields about 25,000 clones, around 67% seen once. The sample consisted of CD4+ T cells from PBMCs cultured without peptide, taken before COVID-19 vaccination. The TCR originated in a human donor who received a COVID-19 vaccine.

Written as DNA, the CDR3 is TGTGCCAGCAGTCCTCTAGCGACGGGCACCGGGGAGCTGTTTTTT. Protein sequence: CASSPLATGTGELFF. The chain has TRBV6-5 and TRBJ2-2; D perhaps matches TRBD2 (6 bases). Germline-derived CDR1 and CDR2 are MNHEY and SVGAGI. The CDR3 length is 15 residues. V gave up 5 bases and J gave up 4 bases, with 14 bases separating them.